A single sample gave rise to the 25 T cell receptor beta chains below, sequenced in a study of blood T cell repertoires in COVID-19. Clones were sequenced by immunoSEQ multiplex PCR, and TCRdb holds only the in-frame ones, with some missing. The repertoire holds 230,000 or so clones, with roughly 84% as singletons. Sequenced material: peripheral blood. The receptors shown here come from a middle-aged man who had recovered from COVID-19.

This chain connects TRBV5-4 to TRBJ1-4; TRBD1 matches 11 bases. This CDR3 has 15 residues. V trimming: 4 bases; J trimming: 8 bases; junction bases outside the gene matches: 7. CDR1 SGHNT and CDR2 YYREEE come from the germline V gene (reference sequence). CDR3 region: CASSDEWDRGEKLFF. The CDR3 DNA sequence: TGTGCCAGCAGCGACGAGTGGGACAGGGGGGAAAAACTGTTTTTT.

The rearrangement links TRBV30 to TRBJ1-4, with unresolved D. With 0 bases removed from V and 5 bases from J, the gap between germline ends came to 10 bases. CDR3 length: 14 residues. Germline assignment: CDR1 GTSNPN and CDR2 SVGIG (reference sequence). The CDR3 sequence: CAWSVEVLNEKLFF. In DNA form, the CDR3 reads TGTGCCTGGAGTGTCGAGGTCCTCAATGAAAAACTGTTTTTT.

The gene calls are TRBV11-3 and TRBJ2-1; 7 bases are a match to TRBD2. Trimming cost V 5 bases and J 0 bases; bases outside gene matches: 1. This CDR3 comprises 14 residues. In germline, CDR1 is SGHNT, CDR2 YENEEA. The CDR3 protein is CASSGGDSYNEQFF. The CDR3 nucleotides read TGTGCCAGCAGCGGGGGGGACTCCTACAATGAGCAGTTCTTC.

The chain has TRBV5-1 and TRBJ2-1, with D perhaps matching TRBD2 (5 bases). The V gene lost 1 base and the J gene lost 8 bases, with 10 bases spanning the gap. Germline V lookup: CDR1 SGHRS, CDR2 YFSETQ. This CDR3 spans 13 amino acids. DNA of the CDR3: TGCGCCAGCAGCTTGTCCCGGGATCATGAGCAGTTCTTC. It encodes CASSLSRDHEQFF. Looking up the rest from reference TRBV5-1 and TRBJ2-1 gives the full variable domain: KAGVTQTPRYLIKTRGQQVTLSCSPISGHRSVSWYQQTPGQGLQFLFEYFSETQRNKGNFPGRFSGRQFSNSRSEMNVSTLELGDSALYLCASSLSRDHEQFFGPGTRLTVL.

This chain uses TRBV28 with TRBJ1-2; tentatively, D is TRBD1 (5 bases). This CDR3 is 14 amino acids long. Germline V gene data show CDR1 as MDHEN and CDR2 as SYDVKM. Trimming removed 7 bases at V and 8 bases at J, with 20 bases between. The CDR3 loop is CASIPGGEPKGYTF. The CDR3 DNA is TGTGCCAGCATCCCCGGAGGGGAGCCGAAGGGCTACACCTTC.

The V call is TRBV5-5, the J call TRBJ2-7, with a tentative D call TRBD2 (6 bases). V gave up 3 bases and J gave up 4 bases, with 11 bases separating them. This CDR3 has 13 amino acids. Germline CDR1 is SGHKS and CDR2 is YYEKEE (reference sequence). This CDR3 is CASSSGLRYEQYF. The CDR3 nucleotides read TGTGCCAGCAGCTCGGGACTTAGATACGAGCAGTACTTC.

The chain has TRBV6-5 and TRBJ2-2; tentative D call: TRBD1 (5 bases). The CDR3 loop spans 12 amino acids. Germline assignment: CDR1 MNHEY and CDR2 SVGAGI. Trimming cost V 6 bases and J 5 bases, with 7 bases left between them. CDR3 region: CASSRVTGELFF. DNA for the CDR3: TGTGCCAGCAGCAGGGTTACCGGGGAGCTGTTTTTT.

This chain connects TRBV19 to TRBJ2-3; TRBD2 aligns across 7 bases. The CDR3 length is 16 residues. V shed 1 base and J 0 bases; nucleotides not matched to a gene: 4. CDR1 and CDR2 (germline): LNHDA, SQIVND (reference sequence). This chain's CDR3 is CASSIGPGLSTDTQYF. CDR3 sequence (DNA): TGTGCCAGTAGTATAGGTCCGGGACTAAGCACAGATACGCAGTATTTT.

The CDR3 region has the DNA TGTGCCAGCAGTTCTGCGAGACAACAGTTCTTC. Translated: CASSSARQQFF. The rearrangement uses TRBV12-3 or TRBV12-4 and TRBJ2-1, with D unresolved. V lost 4 bases and J lost 13, with 11 bases in between. The CDR3 runs 11 residues.

The J gene is TRBJ2-5, the V gene TRBV4-3; unclear D gene. The CDR3 contains 14 residues. V shed 1 base and J shed 3 bases, with 9 bases lying between them. The germline V gene has CDR1 LGHNA and CDR2 YSLEER. CDR3 in amino acids: CASSQGLPEETQYF. The CDR3 DNA reads TGCGCCAGCAGCCAAGGACTGCCTGAAGAGACCCAGTACTTC.

This chain uses TRBV24-1 with TRBJ2-2; 12 bases match TRBD2. Germline V gives CDR1 KGHDR, CDR2 SFDVKD. The CDR3 spans 17 residues. With V trimmed by 4 bases and J by 0 bases, 2 bases remained unmatched. The CDR3 region is CATSDWTSGTNTGELFF. The CDR3, as DNA: TGTGCCACCAGTGACTGGACTAGCGGGACGAACACCGGGGAGCTGTTTTTT.

This chain joins TRBV5-4 and TRBJ1-2, with 7 bases fitting TRBD1. Looked up from germline, CDR1 is SGHNT and CDR2 is YYREEE (reference sequence). The CDR3 length is 16 residues. Trimming cost V 4 bases and J 4 bases; bases outside gene matches: 13. The CDR3 nucleotides are TGTGCCAGCAGCCGCGATGGACAGGCCGGATTCTATGGCTACACCTTC. Encoded protein: CASSRDGQAGFYGYTF.

The V and J genes are TRBV12-3 or TRBV12-4 and TRBJ2-7; TRBD1 matches 12 bases. The V and J ends lost 11 bases and 6 bases, in that order; junction bases with no gene match: 8. The CDR3 has 13 amino acids. The CDR3 here is CASRGQGAFEQYF. In nucleotides, the CDR3 is TGTGCCTCGCGGGGACAGGGGGCGTTCGAGCAGTACTTC.

V is TRBV7-9 and J is TRBJ1-6; D is perhaps TRBD1 (6 bases). The CDR3 sequence is 14 residues long. Trimming left V 5 bases short and J 9 bases short, with 14 bases between. The germline V gene has CDR1 SEHNR and CDR2 FQNEAQ (reference sequence). DNA for the CDR3: TGTGCCAGCAGCGCTGGACAGACGCCTTCACCCCTCCACTTT. It codes for CASSAGQTPSPLHF.

This clone came up a few times. The V gene is TRBV19, the J gene TRBJ2-1; TRBD2 matches 10 bases. V shed 8 bases, J shed 4 bases, and the junction held 14 bases outside the gene matches. The length of the CDR3 is 17 residues. Germline CDR1 and CDR2: LNHDA and SQIVND (reference sequence). CDR3 coding DNA: TGTGCCAGTTTAGGATTAACTAGCGGGAATCCGTACAATGAGCAGTTCTTC. Amino acids: CASLGLTSGNPYNEQFF.

V and J are TRBV5-8 and TRBJ2-3; the D is unclear. The germline V and J ends were trimmed by 1 base and 4 bases, with 10 bases remaining between them. The germline CDR1 and CDR2 sequences are SGHTS and YDEGEE. The CDR3 has 14 amino acids. CDR3 amino acids: CASSLSPSADTQYF. CDR3 nucleotides: TGTGCCAGCAGCTTGTCACCATCGGCAGATACGCAGTATTTT.

This clone was counted a single time. This chain joins TRBV25-1 and TRBJ2-3, with TRBD1 matching 7 bases. The germline gives CDR1 MGHDK, CDR2 SYGVNS. The CDR3 consists of 14 residues. Trimming cost V 5 bases and J 6 bases; bases outside gene matches: 8. CDR3 in amino acids: CASSPRQGYDTQYF. As DNA, the CDR3 is TGTGCCAGCAGTCCGAGACAGGGTTATGATACGCAGTATTTT.

Regarding this clone: The sample carries other DNA sequences with the same CDR3. V is TRBV5-1 and J is TRBJ2-3; 7 positions match TRBD2. CDR3 length equals 15 residues. CDR1 is SGHRS and CDR2 is YFSETQ in the germline V gene. V was pared by 3 bases and J by 0 bases, with 4 bases of the junction left unmatched. The CDR3 sequence: CASSWSGTSTDTQYF. In DNA, the CDR3 is TGCGCCAGCAGCTGGAGCGGGACGAGCACAGATACGCAGTATTTT.

This chain connects TRBV7-2 to TRBJ2-1; D may be TRBD2 (5 bases). Trimming cost V 5 bases and J 3 bases, with 14 bases left between them. The CDR3 consists of 15 residues. Germline-derived CDR1 and CDR2 are SGHTA and FQGNSA. The CDR3 is CASSDYRGDYNEQFF. As DNA, the CDR3 is TGTGCCAGCAGCGACTACCGGGGAGACTACAATGAGCAGTTCTTC.

This clone has only a few counts. This rearrangement joins TRBV19 to TRBJ1-2, with 8 positions matching TRBD1. V shed 6 bases and J 2 bases; nucleotides not matched to a gene: 8. This CDR3 spans 15 amino acids. From germline, CDR1 is LNHDA and CDR2 SQIVND (reference sequence). The CDR3 is CASSPTGTGNYGYTF. The CDR3 DNA follows: TGTGCCAGTAGCCCGACCGGGACAGGAAACTATGGCTACACCTTC.

This chain uses TRBV30 with TRBJ1-1; 9 bases match TRBD1. Germline V gene lookup returns CDR1 GTSNPN and CDR2 SVGIG (reference sequence). This CDR3 comprises 15 residues. The junction had 11 bases not matched to a gene; V was cut back by 8 bases and J by 1 base. The CDR3, as DNA: TGTGCCCTCGCTACAGGGGGCCGTGAGAACACTGAAGCTTTCTTT. It specifies CALATGGRENTEAFF. Looking up the rest from reference TRBV30 and TRBJ1-1 gives the full variable domain: SQTIHQWPATLVQPVGSPLSLECTVEGTSNPNLYWYRQAAGRGLQLLFYSVGIGQISSEVPQNLSASRPQDRQFILSSKKLLLSDSGFYLCALATGGRENTEAFFGQGTRLTVV.

The J gene is TRBJ2-1, the V gene TRBV11-3, with D perhaps matching TRBD2 (6 bases). From germline, CDR1 is SGHNT and CDR2 YENEEA. V lost 0 bases, J lost 15 bases, and 12 bases lay in between. CDR3 size: 12 residues. CDR3 sequence reads: CASSLDRLARFF. CDR3 bases: TGTGCCAGCAGCTTAGATCGGCTAGCGCGGTTCTTC.

This clone was counted a few times. J is TRBJ1-1 and V is TRBV3-1 (or the pseudogene TRBV3-2); D unresolved. CDR1 and CDR2 from the germline V gene are LGHDT and YNNKEL (reference sequence). The V gene lost 4 bases and the J gene lost 5 bases, with 8 bases spanning the gap. The CDR3 runs to 12 residues. CDR3 sequence: CASSPGWTEAFF. CDR3 coding DNA: TGTGCCAGCAGCCCGGGGTGGACTGAAGCTTTCTTT.

This chain joins TRBV6-5 and TRBJ2-1; 8 bases line up with TRBD1. The CDR3 contains 13 residues. Germline CDR1 and CDR2: MNHEY and SVGAGI. V gave up 6 bases and J gave up 9 bases; unmatched junction bases: 7. CDR3 region: CASRDRERAEQFF. CDR3 nucleotides: TGTGCCAGCAGGGACAGGGAGAGGGCTGAGCAGTTCTTC.

This chain joins TRBV7-2 and TRBJ1-1, with 7 bases aligning to TRBD1. The CDR3 is 13 amino acids. The V gene's germline CDR1 is SGHTA and CDR2 FQGNSA. V was pared by 5 bases and J by 4 bases, with 4 bases of the junction left unmatched. The CDR3 DNA reads as TGTGCCAGCAGCACACAGGGGCGCACTGAAGCTTTCTTT. Amino acid sequence: CASSTQGRTEAFF.